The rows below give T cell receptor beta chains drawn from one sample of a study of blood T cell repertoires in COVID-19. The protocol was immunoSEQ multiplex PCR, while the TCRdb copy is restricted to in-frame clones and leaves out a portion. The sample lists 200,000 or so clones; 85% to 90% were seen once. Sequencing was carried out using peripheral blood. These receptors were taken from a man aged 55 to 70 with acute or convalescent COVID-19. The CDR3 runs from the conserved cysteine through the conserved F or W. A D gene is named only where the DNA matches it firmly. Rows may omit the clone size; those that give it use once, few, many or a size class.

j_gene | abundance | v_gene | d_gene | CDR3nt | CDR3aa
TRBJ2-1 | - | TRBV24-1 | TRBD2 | TGTGCCACCAGTGAATCTTTAGCGGGGGTAAATGAGCAGTTCTTC | CATSESLAGVNEQFF
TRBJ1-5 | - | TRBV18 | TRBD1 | TGTGCCAGCTCACAACAGGGGGTTAAGCCCCAGCATTTT | CASSQQGVKPQHF
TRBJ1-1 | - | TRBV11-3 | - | TGTGCCAGCAGCCTTGGAGGGAAGAACACTGAAGCTTTCTTT | CASSLGGKNTEAFF
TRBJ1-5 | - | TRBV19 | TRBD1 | TGTGCCAGTAGAGAAGCCTATGACAGGGCTGGCAATCAGCCCCAGCATTTT | CASREAYDRAGNQPQHF
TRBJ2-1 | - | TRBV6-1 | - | TGTGCCAGCAGTGTATACGCCGGCGGGGCGTCCTACAATGAGCAGTTCTTC | CASSVYAGGASYNEQFF
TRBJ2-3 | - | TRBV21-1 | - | TGTGACTCGGGCACAGATACGCAGTATTTT | CDSGTDTQYF
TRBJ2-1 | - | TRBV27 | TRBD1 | TGTGCCAGCAGTCTCAGGACAGGGGCATACAATGAGCAGTTCTTC | CASSLRTGAYNEQFF
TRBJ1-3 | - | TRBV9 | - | TGTGCCAGCAGCGTAGCGGCGGTGGATGGAAACACCATATATTTT | CASSVAAVDGNTIYF
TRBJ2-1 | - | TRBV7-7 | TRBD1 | TGTGCCAGCAGCCTACAGCCCGGGACAGGGGACTACAATGAGCAGTTCTTC | CASSLQPGTGDYNEQFF
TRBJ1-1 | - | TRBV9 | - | TGTGCCAGCAGCCCAGGTCTAAACACTGAAGCTTTCTTT | CASSPGLNTEAFF
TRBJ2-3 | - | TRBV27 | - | TGTGCCAGCAGTTCCTTCGGGGTATCTGATACGCAGTATTTT | CASSSFGVSDTQYF
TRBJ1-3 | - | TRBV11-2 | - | TGTGCCAGCAGCTTATCACCCACGGCTGGAAACACCATATATTTT | CASSLSPTAGNTIYF
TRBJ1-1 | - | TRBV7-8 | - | TGTGCCAGCAGCTCAAGCGCGTGGGCAGGGACTATCAACACTGAAGCTTTCTTT | CASSSSAWAGTINTEAFF
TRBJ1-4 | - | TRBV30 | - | TGTGCCTGGTCCCTCTTTGCTAATGAAAAACTGTTTTTT | CAWSLFANEKLFF
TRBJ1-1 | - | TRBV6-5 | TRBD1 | TGTGCCAGCAGACAGTCCGGGACAGGGGGCACTGAAGCTTTCTTT | CASRQSGTGGTEAFF
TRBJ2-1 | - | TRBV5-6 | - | TGTGCCAGCAGCCCTTTACCTCGGGGGAATGAGCAGTTCTTC | CASSPLPRGNEQFF
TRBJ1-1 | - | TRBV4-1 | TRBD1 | TGCGCCAGCACGGAGACAGGGGGGATCTTGAACACTGAAGCTTTCTTT | CASTETGGILNTEAFF
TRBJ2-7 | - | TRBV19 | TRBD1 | TGTGCCAGTAGTATAGTGACAGGGGGCGCTTTTGGCGAGCAGTACTTC | CASSIVTGGAFGEQYF
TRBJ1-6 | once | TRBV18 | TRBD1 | TGTGCCAGCTCACCACGAACCCCCGGGACAGGGAATAATTCACCCCTCCACTTT | CASSPRTPGTGNNSPLHF
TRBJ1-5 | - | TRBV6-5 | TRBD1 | TGTGCCAGCAGCGGGACAGCTAATAGCAATCAGCCCCAGCATTTT | CASSGTANSNQPQHF
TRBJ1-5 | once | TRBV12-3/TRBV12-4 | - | TGTGCCAGCAGTTCTTCCCTCAATCAGCCCCAGCATTTT | CASSSSLNQPQHF
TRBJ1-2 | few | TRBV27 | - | TGTGCCAGCGCTAGGGGGGGCAACTATGGCTACACCTTC | CASARGGNYGYTF
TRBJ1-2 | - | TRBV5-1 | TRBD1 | TGCGCCAGCAGCCCGGGACAGGCGACTAACTATGGCTACACCTTC | CASSPGQATNYGYTF
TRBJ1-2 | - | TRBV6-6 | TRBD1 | TGTGCCAGCACGACAGGGGGCGCTGGCTACACCTTC | CASTTGGAGYTF
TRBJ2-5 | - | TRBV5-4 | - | TGTGCCAGCAGCTTGGAGGCTAGCCGACAAGAGACCCAGTACTTC | CASSLEASRQETQYF
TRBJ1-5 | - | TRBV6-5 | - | TGTGCCAGCAGTTCCACGGTCCGTCAGCCCCAGCATTTT | CASSSTVRQPQHF
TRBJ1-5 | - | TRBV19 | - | TGTGCCAGTAGTATGAGTTTACGGGGAAATCAGCCCCAGCATTTT | CASSMSLRGNQPQHF
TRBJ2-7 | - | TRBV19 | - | TGTGCCAGTAGTATAGGGGGAGGCGGCTCCTACGAGCAGTACTTC | CASSIGGGGSYEQYF
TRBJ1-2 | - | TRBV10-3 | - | TGTGCCACCCGGGGGGGGTATAAGGATGGCTACACCTTC | CATRGGYKDGYTF
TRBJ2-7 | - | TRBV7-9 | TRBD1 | TGTGCCAGCAGCTTGGGACAGGCGTTCGTAATGGACTTC | CASSLGQAFVMDF
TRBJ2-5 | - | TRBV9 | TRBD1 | TGTGCCAGCAGCGTAGTCTCGACAGGGGGACGAGAGACCCAGTACTTC | CASSVVSTGGRETQYF
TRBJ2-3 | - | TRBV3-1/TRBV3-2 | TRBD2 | TGTGCCAGCAGTCTAGCGGGCCTCATGTCAGATACGCAGTATTTT | CASSLAGLMSDTQYF
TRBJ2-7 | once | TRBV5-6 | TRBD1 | TGTGCCAGCAGCTTGGAAGCGCCAGGGGGCGGATACGAGCAGTACTTC | CASSLEAPGGGYEQYF
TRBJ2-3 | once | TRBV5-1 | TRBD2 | TGCGCCAGCAGCTTGGAAGGGACTAGATACACAGATACGCAGTATTTT | CASSLEGTRYTDTQYF
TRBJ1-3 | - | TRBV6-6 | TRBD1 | TGTGCCAGCAGTCACGGACAGGGGCACCCTCACTCTGGAAACACCATATATTTT | CASSHGQGHPHSGNTIYF
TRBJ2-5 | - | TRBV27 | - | TGTGCCAGCAGTTTAGGGGGGGCAGGAGAGACCCAGTACTTC | CASSLGGAGETQYF
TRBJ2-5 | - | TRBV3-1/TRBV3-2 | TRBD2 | TGTGCCAGCAGCCGGGGTGTTAGCGGGCAAGAGACCCAGTACTTC | CASSRGVSGQETQYF
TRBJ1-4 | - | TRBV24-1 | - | TGTGCCACCATTAAGACAGATGCAACTAATGAAAAACTGTTTTTT | CATIKTDATNEKLFF
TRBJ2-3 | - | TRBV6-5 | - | TGTGCCAGCAGTTACTCGAATCAGGGCCCAGATACGCAGTATTTT | CASSYSNQGPDTQYF
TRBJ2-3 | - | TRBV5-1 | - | TGCGCCAGCAGCCATAAGGACAACGGGCCCACAGATACGCAGTATTTT | CASSHKDNGPTDTQYF
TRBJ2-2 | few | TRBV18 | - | TGTGCCAGCTCACCGCTTCCACAGGGAGCGAACACCGGGGAGCTGTTTTTT | CASSPLPQGANTGELFF
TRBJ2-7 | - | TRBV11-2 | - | TGTGCCAGCAGCACCAACAGGGCGGACGAGCAGTACTTC | CASSTNRADEQYF
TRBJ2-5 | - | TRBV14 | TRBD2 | TGTGCCAGCAGCCAAGGAGGGAGCGGGGGGCAGGGGACCCAGTACTTC | CASSQGGSGGQGTQYF
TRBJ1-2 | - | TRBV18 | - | TGTGCCAGCTCACCCCTCCCCCCGGAGGGCTATGGCTACACCTTC | CASSPLPPEGYGYTF
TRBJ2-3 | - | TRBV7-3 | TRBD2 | TGTGCCAGCAGCGGCAGCGGGGGGGCCCTAGATACGCAGTATTTT | CASSGSGGALDTQYF
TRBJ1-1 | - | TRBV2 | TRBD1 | TGTGCCAGCAGTGAACGGACAGGGAACACTGAAGCTTTCTTT | CASSERTGNTEAFF
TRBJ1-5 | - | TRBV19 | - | TGTGCCAGTAGTAAGGGGCCCTTAAGGGGCAATCAGCCCCAGCATTTT | CASSKGPLRGNQPQHF
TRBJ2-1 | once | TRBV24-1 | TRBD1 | TGTGCCACCAGTGATCCAAGGACAGGGGACAATGAGCAGTTCTTC | CATSDPRTGDNEQFF
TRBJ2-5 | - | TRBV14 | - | TGTGCCAGCAGCCAGTCCATCGAACTGGACTCCCCACTCCAGGAGACCCAGTACTTC | CASSQSIELDSPLQETQYF
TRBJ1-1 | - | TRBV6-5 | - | TGTGCCAGCACCGGGCAGGGGTTGGGTGAAGCTTTCTTT | CASTGQGLGEAFF
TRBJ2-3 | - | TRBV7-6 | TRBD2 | TGTGCCAGCAGCTTACGGCCGGCGAGCGGGGTGAGCACAGATACGCAGTATTTT | CASSLRPASGVSTDTQYF
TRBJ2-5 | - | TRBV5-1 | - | TGCGCCAGCAGCTTGCAGGGCGGAGAGACCCAGTACTTC | CASSLQGGETQYF
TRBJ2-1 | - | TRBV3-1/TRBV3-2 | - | TGTGCCAGCAGCCAAGATCCCCAGGGCGCCCTGTGGGAGCAGTTCTTC | CASSQDPQGALWEQFF
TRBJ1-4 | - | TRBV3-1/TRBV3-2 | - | TGTGCCAGCAGCCTGTTAGCAACTAATGAAAAACTGTTTTTT | CASSLLATNEKLFF